What follows are 30 T cell receptor beta chains derived from one specimen sequenced in a study of T-cell memory formation after mild COVID-19. TCRdb analysed the 5' RACE reads with MiXCR anew, one entry per CDR3 protein. The table records fewer than 400,000 distinct CDR3 sequences, approximately 13% of them present only once. Sequencing used PBMCs or a T cell subset sorted from them (not recorded which). Receptor source: a man aged 18 to 30 who had mild COVID-19 (a few samples of this study predate the infection). Cell type and time point are not known.

The chain couples TRBV13 to TRBJ2-1; TRBD2 matches 13 bases. Per germline, CDR1 PRHDT and CDR2 FYEKMQ (reference sequence). The ends lost 0 bases at V and 5 bases at J; junction bases unmatched: 4. The CDR3 is 17 amino acids. The CDR3: CASSLGLGTSGDNEQFF. The CDR3 DNA reads TGTGCCAGCAGCTTAGGCTTAGGGACTAGCGGGGACAATGAGCAGTTCTTC.

This chain connects TRBV20-1 to TRBJ1-2; a weak D match, TRBD1 (6 bases). V lost 6 bases and J lost 2, with 13 bases in between. Germline loops: CDR1 DFQATT, CDR2 SNEGSKA (reference sequence). The CDR3 runs 13 residues. The CDR3 coding sequence is TGCAGTGCGGCGCGGGGGCGGAACTATGGCTACACCTTC. Translating gives CSAARGRNYGYTF.

V gene TRBV7-3 combines with J gene TRBJ2-5; 7 bases are a match to TRBD1. From germline, CDR1 is SGHTA and CDR2 FQGTGA. V shed 5 bases and J 2 bases; nucleotides not matched to a gene: 5. This CDR3 is 14 amino acids long. The CDR3 coding sequence is TGTGCCAGCAGCCTCAGGGGGAATCAAGAGACCCAGTACTTC. Protein product: CASSLRGNQETQYF.

This clonotype appeared a few times. The chain links TRBV6-2 or TRBV6-3 to TRBJ1-1, with a possible D match to TRBD1 (5 bases). The CDR3 has 16 amino acids. With 0 bases removed from V and 0 bases from J, the gap between germline ends came to 11 bases. The germline gives CDR1 MNHEY, CDR2 SVGEGT. CDR3: CASSYSATEVNTEAFF. The CDR3, as DNA: TGTGCCAGCAGTTACTCTGCGACAGAAGTGAACACTGAAGCTTTCTTT.

In this sample, this clonotype turned up a few times. The chain couples TRBV6-6 to TRBJ1-5; unclear D gene. Germline CDR1 MNHNY, CDR2 SVGAGI (reference sequence). The V end lost 2 bases, the J end lost 7 bases, and 12 bases lay between the germline ends. The CDR3 is 14 amino acids. The CDR3 DNA is TGTGCCAGCAGTTACGGAGGGTCGGGGCAGCCCCAGCATTTT. Protein: CASSYGGSGQPQHF.

This clonotype was picked up a small number of times. This CDR3 reads CASTSPGGASDEQFF. In DNA, the CDR3 is TGTGCCAGCACCTCTCCCGGGGGGGCCTCGGATGAGCAGTTCTTC. The chain has TRBV5-5 and TRBJ2-1; 8 bases fit TRBD2. Germline V CDR1 and CDR2: SGHKS, YYEKEE (reference sequence). After removal of 6 bases from V and 8 bases from J, the junction contained 13 bases not matched to a gene. The CDR3 loop spans 15 amino acids.

J is TRBJ2-4 and V is TRBV6-2 or TRBV6-3, with D possibly TRBD2 on 5 matching bases. The CDR3 has 16 amino acids. V was shortened by 2 bases and J by 0 bases, with 11 bases between the two germline ends. The germline CDR1 and CDR2 sequences are MNHEY and SVGEGT. The CDR3 loop is CASSYVADLAKNIQYF. The CDR3 nucleotides read TGTGCCAGCAGTTACGTTGCGGACTTAGCCAAAAACATTCAGTACTTC.

This clonotype was observed at least ten times. This sequence joins TRBV7-2 and TRBJ1-2; D is undetermined. Trimming removed 2 bases at V and 2 bases at J, with 9 bases between. In germline, CDR1 is SGHTA, CDR2 FQGNSA. This CDR3 spans 14 amino acids. The CDR3 DNA follows: TGTGCCAGCAGCTTACTAGGCCAGAACTATGGCTACACCTTC. Its protein is CASSLLGQNYGYTF.

At least ten counts were recorded for this clonotype. The chain couples TRBV6-5 to TRBJ2-7, with 9 positions matching TRBD1. CDR3 length: 14 amino acids. Germline CDR1 reads MNHEY; CDR2 reads SVGAGI. V gave up 5 bases and J gave up 5 bases; unmatched junction bases: 7. This CDR3 reads CASSIHRGLDEQYF. CDR3 bases: TGTGCCAGCAGTATCCACAGGGGGCTGGACGAGCAGTACTTC.

This clonotype was seen a handful of times. The gene calls are TRBV5-6 and TRBJ2-7; 8 positions match TRBD1. Germline loops: CDR1 SGHDT, CDR2 YYEEEE. The CDR3 totals 12 residues. CDR3 in DNA: TGTGCCAGCAGCTTGAGCAGGGGGCATCTCCACGTC. Amino acid sequence: CASSLSRGHLHV.

The rearrangement joins TRBV11-3 to TRBJ1-1; the D is unclear. Germline values: CDR1 SGHNT, CDR2 YENEEA. The CDR3 contains 13 residues. Trimming took 5 bases from V and 1 from J, leaving 8 bases between them. DNA for the CDR3: TGTGCCAGCAGCCCAAACACGAACACTGAAGCTTTCTTT. As protein: CASSPNTNTEAFF. Filled out from reference TRBV11-3 and TRBJ1-1, the complete variable domain reads EAGVVQSPRYKIIEKKQPVAFWCNPISGHNTLYWYLQNLGQGPELLIRYENEEAVDDSQLPKDRFSAERLKGVDSTLKIQPAELGDSAVYLCASSPNTNTEAFFGQGTRLTVV.

This clonotype occurred a few times. The chain has TRBV6-2 or TRBV6-3 and TRBJ2-7, with D possibly matching TRBD2 (5 bases). Germline assignment: CDR1 MNHEY and CDR2 SVGEGT. V lost 2 bases and J 7 bases, leaving 15 bases between the germline ends. CDR3 length: 14 amino acids. Here the CDR3 reads CASSYRLARREQYF. CDR3 bases: TGTGCCAGCAGTTACCGTCTAGCACGACGGGAGCAGTACTTC.

The rearrangement links TRBV12-3 or TRBV12-4 to TRBJ1-5; the D is unclear. The CDR3 extends over 11 amino acids. V dropped 4 bases and J dropped 7 bases, with 5 bases sitting between them. The CDR3 protein is CASSYHQPQHF. Here the CDR3 DNA reads TGTGCCAGCAGTTATCACCAGCCCCAGCATTTT.

On this clonotype itself: One junction end disagrees with the germline gene, perhaps due to a read error. J is TRBJ1-2 and V is TRBV4-1, with 7 bases matching TRBD1. The CDR3 has 14 residues. From germline, CDR1 is MGHRA and CDR2 YSYEKL. CDR3 sequence: CASSQPGQYYGYAF. DNA of the CDR3: TGCGCCAGCAGCCAACCGGGACAGTACTATGGCTACGCCTTC.

This clonotype was seen at least ten times. The V call is TRBV27, the J call TRBJ2-1, with 13 bases identical to TRBD2. V lost 3 bases to trimming and J lost 9 bases; unmatched junction nucleotides: 2. CDR1 MNHEY and CDR2 SMNVEV come from the germline V gene (reference sequence). The CDR3 extends over 14 amino acids. The DNA for the CDR3 is TGTGCCAGCAGTTTGACTAGCGGGGGGAGTGAGCAGTTCTTC. It is translated as CASSLTSGGSEQFF.

This clonotype was counted at least ten times. The V call is TRBV3-1, the J call TRBJ1-6, with TRBD1 identical over 12 bases. The CDR3 is made up of 19 amino acids. CDR1 is LGHDT, CDR2 YNNKEL, per germline (reference sequence). J was trimmed by 2 bases and V by 3 bases; bases with no gene match: 8. CDR3: CASSHGPGQGATYNSPLHF. CDR3 nucleotides: TGTGCCAGCAGCCATGGGCCGGGACAGGGGGCGACCTATAATTCACCCCTCCACTTT. Full variable domain (rest looked up from reference TRBV3-1 and TRBJ1-6): DTAVSQTPKYLVTQMGNDKSIKCEQNLGHDTMYWYKQDSKKFLKIMFSYNNKELIINETVPNRFSPKSPDKAHLNLHINSLELGDSAVYFCASSHGPGQGATYNSPLHFGNGTRLTVT.

A few counts support this clonotype. The chain recombines TRBV4-2 with TRBJ1-4, with D possibly matching TRBD1 (5 bases). V was pared by 0 bases and J by 7 bases, with 12 bases between. The V gene's germline CDR1 is LGHNA and CDR2 YNFKEQ. The CDR3 spans 15 residues. In nucleotides, the CDR3 is TGTGCCAGCAGCCAAGATCGCAGGGTGATTGAAAAACTGTTTTTT. It translates to CASSQDRRVIEKLFF.

The CDR3 reads CASRQGTANTGELFF. The CDR3 coding sequence is TGTGCCAGCCGTCAAGGGACAGCCAACACCGGGGAGCTGTTTTTT. The V and J genes are TRBV27 and TRBJ2-2; 7 positions agree with TRBD1. Germline values: CDR1 MNHEY, CDR2 SMNVEV (reference sequence). V lost 8 bases, J lost 2 bases, and 8 bases stayed unmatched. The CDR3 contains 15 residues.

The chain has TRBV12-3 or TRBV12-4 and TRBJ2-1; TRBD2 is a possible D gene (5 bases). V dropped 6 bases and J dropped 7 bases, with 19 bases sitting between them. The CDR3 totals 15 residues. The CDR3 region has the DNA TGTGCCAGCAGCAGGACGAGAGGGTGGTTGAATGAGCAGTTCTTC. Its translation: CASSRTRGWLNEQFF.

The chain is built from TRBV3-1 and TRBJ2-3; TRBD1 agrees at 10 bases. Germline CDR1 is LGHDT and CDR2 is YNNKEL (reference sequence). The ends lost 3 bases at V and 3 bases at J; junction bases unmatched: 18. The length of the CDR3 is 20 residues. The CDR3 reads CASSQTRDRGSGFGTDTQYF. The CDR3 bases are TGTGCCAGCAGCCAGACCCGGGACAGGGGTTCGGGATTCGGTACAGATACGCAGTATTTT.

This clonotype was detected a few times. This chain uses TRBV4-2 with TRBJ2-3; 11 positions match TRBD2. The CDR3 has 16 residues. CDR1 and CDR2 (germline): LGHNA, YNFKEQ. With V trimmed by 0 bases and J by 4 bases, 3 bases remained unmatched. This chain's CDR3 is CASSQDSGGGSDTQYF. Here the CDR3 DNA reads TGTGCCAGCAGCCAAGATAGCGGGGGGGGATCAGATACGCAGTATTTT.

This rearrangement joins TRBV7-3 to TRBJ2-5, with TRBD1 matching 8 bases. The CDR3 has 14 amino acids. V dropped 6 bases and J dropped 4; count of bases not matched to a gene: 7. The germline V gene has CDR1 SGHTA and CDR2 FQGTGA. CDR3 bases: TGTGCCAGCAGTACAGGGGGATATGGAGAGACCCAGTACTTC. The encoded protein is CASSTGGYGETQYF.

The chain has TRBV7-6 and TRBJ2-2; D is ambiguous. Germline CDR1 reads SGHVS; CDR2 reads FNYEAQ. The V end lost 4 bases, the J end lost 6 bases, and 15 bases lay between the germline ends. CDR3 length equals 15 residues. The CDR3 is CASSSLRNSAGELFF. CDR3 DNA: TGTGCCAGCAGCTCCCTCAGGAATTCAGCCGGGGAGCTGTTTTTT.

This clonotype was counted at least ten times. V is TRBV7-6 and J is TRBJ2-5; D unresolved. This CDR3 has 13 residues. V was shortened by 1 base and J by 1 base, with 4 bases between the two germline ends. CDR1 is SGHVS, CDR2 FNYEAQ, per germline. Here the CDR3 reads CASSLDPQETQYF. The CDR3 coding sequence is TGTGCCAGCAGCTTAGATCCCCAAGAGACCCAGTACTTC.

The sample holds a few counts of this clonotype. The V call is TRBV4-1, the J call TRBJ1-2, with TRBD1 matching over 9 bases. CDR1 is MGHRA and CDR2 is YSYEKL in the germline V gene. This CDR3 has 15 amino acids. The ends lost 3 bases at V and 8 bases at J; junction bases unmatched: 10. In nucleotides, the CDR3 is TGCGCCAGCAGCCATCTACCGGGACAGGGAAAAGGCTACACCTTC. Protein product: CASSHLPGQGKGYTF.

This chain links TRBV12-3 or TRBV12-4 with TRBJ2-5; 10 positions agree with TRBD2. The V gene end was trimmed by 6 bases and the J gene end by 9 bases; junction bases not matched to a gene: 10. This CDR3 has 14 residues. CDR3 in DNA: TGTGCCAGCAGACCGTTTAAGCGGGGGGGCCCCCAGTACTTC. Translation: CASRPFKRGGPQYF.

The chain combines TRBV5-1 with TRBJ2-1; 9 positions match TRBD2. The germline V gene has CDR1 SGHRS and CDR2 YFSETQ. With 0 bases clipped from V and 4 bases from J, the junction kept 5 bases outside the gene matches. The CDR3 covers 16 residues. CDR3 sequence: CASSLGSRGGYNEQFF. In DNA form, the CDR3 reads TGCGCCAGCAGCTTGGGCTCGCGGGGGGGATACAATGAGCAGTTCTTC. Full variable domain (missing parts from reference TRBV5-1 and TRBJ2-1): KAGVTQTPRYLIKTRGQQVTLSCSPISGHRSVSWYQQTPGQGLQFLFEYFSETQRNKGNFPGRFSGRQFSNSRSEMNVSTLELGDSALYLCASSLGSRGGYNEQFFGPGTRLTVL.

V gene TRBV5-6 combines with J gene TRBJ2-3; possibly TRBD1 or TRBD2 for D (6 bases each). The CDR3 consists of 15 residues. V lost 0 bases to trimming and J lost 2 bases, with 10 bases between them. Germline CDR1 reads SGHDT; CDR2 reads YYEEEE. In nucleotides, the CDR3 is TGTGCCAGCAGCTTGGGTGGGGGGCTCACAGATACGCAGTATTTT. It is translated as CASSLGGGLTDTQYF.

This clonotype came up a few times. The chain uses TRBV7-2 and TRBJ2-2; perhaps TRBD2 as D (6 bases). The germline CDR1 and CDR2 sequences are SGHTA and FQGNSA. Trimming took 5 bases from V and 5 from J, leaving 15 bases between them. The CDR3 consists of 15 residues. The CDR3 DNA is TGTGCCAGCAGCCTGGTGGCGGGGCTGACCGGGGAGCTGTTTTTT. Its protein product is CASSLVAGLTGELFF.

This clonotype has a count of ten or more. The chain carries TRBV6-6 and TRBJ1-3, with a weak D call TRBD1 (5 bases). The CDR3 spans 13 residues. Germline-derived CDR1 and CDR2 are MNHNY and SVGAGI (reference sequence). Trimming pared 2 bases from V and 3 bases from J, leaving 5 bases between. The CDR3 region is CASSYTGGNTIYF. DNA of the CDR3: TGTGCCAGCAGTTACACAGGTGGAAACACCATATATTTT.